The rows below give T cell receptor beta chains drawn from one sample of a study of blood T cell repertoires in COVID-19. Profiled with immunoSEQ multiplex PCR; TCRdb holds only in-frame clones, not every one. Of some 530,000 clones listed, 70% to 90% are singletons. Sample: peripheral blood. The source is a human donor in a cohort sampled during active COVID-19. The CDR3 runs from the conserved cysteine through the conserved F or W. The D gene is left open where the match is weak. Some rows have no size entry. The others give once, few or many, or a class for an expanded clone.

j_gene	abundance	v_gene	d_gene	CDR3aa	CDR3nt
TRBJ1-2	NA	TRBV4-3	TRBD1	CASSQDSRGLVGYTF	TGCGCCAGCAGCCAAGATTCCAGGGGGCTGGTTGGCTACACCTTC
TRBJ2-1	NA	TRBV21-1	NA	CASSPDETEEQFF	TGTGCCAGCAGCCCAGACGAGACAGAAGAGCAGTTCTTC
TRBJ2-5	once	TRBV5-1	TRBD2	CASSAGLAGGETQYF	TGCGCCAGCAGCGCGGGACTAGCGGGAGGCGAGACCCAGTACTTC
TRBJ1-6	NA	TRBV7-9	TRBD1	CASSSPGTANSPLHF	TGTGCCAGCAGCTCCCCCGGGACAGCTAATTCACCCCTCCACTTT
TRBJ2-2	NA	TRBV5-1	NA	CASSFLTGRVYTGELFF	TGCGCCAGCAGCTTCCTCACAGGGAGGGTTTACACCGGGGAGCTGTTTTTT
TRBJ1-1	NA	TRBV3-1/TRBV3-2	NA	CASSQDRVSFRDIKMGEAFF	TGTGCCAGCAGCCAAGATCGCGTAAGTTTTCGGGACATCAAAATGGGTGAGGCTTTCTTT
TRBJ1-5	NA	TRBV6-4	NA	CASSQGINQPQHF	TGTGCCAGCAGTCAGGGTATTAATCAGCCCCAGCATTTT
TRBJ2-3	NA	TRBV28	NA	CASSRGGASTDTQYF	TGTGCCAGCAGTCGTGGGGGGGCTAGCACAGATACGCAGTATTTT
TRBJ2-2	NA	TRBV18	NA	CASSPQPGMPGELFF	TGTGCCAGCTCACCACAACCGGGGATGCCCGGGGAGCTGTTTTTT
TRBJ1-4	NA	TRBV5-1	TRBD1	CASRSGQGAEVGSEKLFF	TGCGCCAGCAGATCGGGACAGGGGGCAGAAGTAGGGAGTGAAAAACTGTTTTTT
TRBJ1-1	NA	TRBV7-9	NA	CASTLRSLRRNTEAFF	TGTGCCAGCACCTTAAGGTCCCTGAGGAGGAACACTGAAGCTTTCTTT
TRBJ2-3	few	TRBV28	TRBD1	CASSLLKTGGSNTDTQYF	TGTGCCAGCAGCCTTCTCAAGACAGGGGGCTCTAACACAGATACGCAGTATTTT
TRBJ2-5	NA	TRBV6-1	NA	CASSDGHPQETQYF	TGTGCCAGCAGTGATGGACATCCCCAAGAGACCCAGTACTTC
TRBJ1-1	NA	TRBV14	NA	CASSISLNTEAFF	TGTGCCAGCAGTATTTCTCTGAACACTGAAGCTTTCTTT
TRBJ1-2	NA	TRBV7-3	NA	CASSLIPGSYGYTF	TGTGCCAGCAGCTTAATACCAGGTTCTTATGGCTACACCTTC
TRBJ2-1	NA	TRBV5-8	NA	CASTPAGRPTASYNEQFF	TGTGCCAGCACTCCCGCAGGCCGCCCTACGGCCTCCTACAATGAGCAGTTCTTC
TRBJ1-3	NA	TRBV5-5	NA	CASSLGSSGNTIYF	TGTGCCAGCAGCTTGGGGAGCTCTGGAAACACCATATATTTT
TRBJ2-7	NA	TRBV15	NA	CATSRDRGKSYEQYF	TGTGCCACCAGCAGAGATCGCGGGAAGTCCTACGAGCAGTACTTC
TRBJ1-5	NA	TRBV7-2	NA	CASGPINQPQHF	TGTGCCAGCGGGCCAATCAATCAGCCCCAGCATTTT
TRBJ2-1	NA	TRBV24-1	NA	CATSVSSPSSYNEQFF	TGTGCCACCAGTGTGTCTAGCCCGAGCTCCTACAATGAGCAGTTCTTC
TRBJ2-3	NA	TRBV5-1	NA	CASSQITTTGTQYF	TGCGCCAGCAGTCAGATAACTACCACAGGTACGCAGTATTTT
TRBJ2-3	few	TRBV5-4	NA	CASSKGQSTDTQYF	TGTGCCAGCAGCAAGGGACAAAGCACAGATACGCAGTATTTT
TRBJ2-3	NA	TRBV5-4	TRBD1	CASSLGTGTQYF	TGTGCCAGCAGCTTGGGGACAGGGACGCAGTATTTT
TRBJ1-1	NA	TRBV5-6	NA	CASSPGGTEAFF	TGTGCCAGCAGCCCGGGAGGCACTGAAGCTTTCTTT
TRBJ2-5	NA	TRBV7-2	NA	CASSLAGVEGATQYF	TGTGCCAGCAGCTTAGCTGGGGTGGAGGGAGCGACCCAGTACTTC
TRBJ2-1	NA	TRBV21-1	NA	CASSRLLAGIYNEQFF	TGTGCCAGCAGCAGATTGCTAGCGGGGATTTACAATGAGCAGTTCTTC
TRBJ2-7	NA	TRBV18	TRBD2	CASSPRSLADEQYF	TGTGCCAGCTCACCACGGTCACTAGCGGATGAGCAGTACTTC
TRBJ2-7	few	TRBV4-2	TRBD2	CASSQRRGSSPYEQYF	TGTGCCAGCAGCCAACGACGCGGGAGTTCCCCCTACGAGCAGTACTTC
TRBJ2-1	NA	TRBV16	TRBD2	CASSQGSGRLSYNEQFF	TGTGCCAGCAGCCAAGGGAGCGGGAGACTTTCCTACAATGAGCAGTTCTTC
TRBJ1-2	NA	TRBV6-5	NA	CASSYNGRVGVSYTF	TGTGCCAGCAGTTACAACGGCAGGGTAGGGGTTAGCTACACCTTC
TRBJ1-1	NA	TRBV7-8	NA	CASSLVPLGLITEAFF	TGTGCCAGCAGCTTAGTCCCCCTGGGGCTAATCACTGAAGCTTTCTTT
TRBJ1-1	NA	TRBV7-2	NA	CASSLEGDDGEAFF	TGTGCCAGCAGCTTAGAGGGGGACGACGGTGAAGCTTTCTTT
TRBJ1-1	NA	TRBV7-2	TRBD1	CASSLFRGLNTEAFF	TGTGCCAGCAGCTTGTTCAGGGGGCTGAACACTGAAGCTTTCTTT
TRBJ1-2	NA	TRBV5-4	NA	CASSEDSYGYTF	TGTGCCAGCAGCGAGGACAGCTATGGCTACACCTTC
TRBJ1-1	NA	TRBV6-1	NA	CASSEIIMNTEAFF	TGTGCCAGCAGTGAAATAATTATGAACACTGAAGCTTTCTTT